A selection of T cell receptor beta chains follows, all from one sample in a study of CD8 T cells in Susac syndrome. Each CDR3 protein is one row after TCRdb ran MiXCR on the immunoSEQ multiplex PCR reads. The sample lists approximately 110,000 distinct CDR3 sequences; approximately 96% were seen once. Material for sequencing was CD4+ T cells from PBMCs. These TCRs come from a human donor in good health. The conserved cysteine and the conserved F or W are not part of the CDR3 here.

j_gene: TRBJ2-7; v_gene: TRBV5-1; CDR3aa: ASSPEVAGSYEQY
j_gene: TRBJ1-1; v_gene: TRBV5-1; CDR3aa: ASSLAGSDTEAF
j_gene: TRBJ2-7; v_gene: TRBV7-2; CDR3aa: ASSSIRDRGYEQY
j_gene: TRBJ2-7; v_gene: TRBV29-1; CDR3aa: SVEVAETSGRSSYEQY
j_gene: TRBJ2-3; v_gene: TRBV29-1; CDR3aa: SVDATGVDTQY
j_gene: TRBJ1-1; v_gene: TRBV29-1; CDR3aa: SVGVGGHTEAF
j_gene: TRBJ2-2; v_gene: TRBV29-1; CDR3aa: SVVSGINTGELF
j_gene: TRBJ1-1; v_gene: TRBV7-8; CDR3aa: ASSLAEARGTEAF
j_gene: TRBJ1-4; v_gene: TRBV12-3/TRBV12-4; CDR3aa: ASSLGVAATGDEKLF
j_gene: TRBJ2-6; v_gene: TRBV25-1; CDR3aa: ASSEKIGSGANVLT
j_gene: TRBJ2-5; v_gene: TRBV20-1; CDR3aa: SAADRDQETQY
j_gene: TRBJ2-7; v_gene: TRBV3-1; CDR3aa: ASSQDWVSSGSYEQY
j_gene: TRBJ1-1; v_gene: TRBV5-1; CDR3aa: ASSWDRDAEAF
j_gene: TRBJ1-2; v_gene: TRBV20-1; CDR3aa: STKGGDPYGYT
j_gene: TRBJ2-5; v_gene: TRBV5-1; CDR3aa: ASSLREQETQY
j_gene: TRBJ1-1; v_gene: TRBV18; CDR3aa: ASSPTGQENTEAF
j_gene: TRBJ1-2; v_gene: TRBV9; CDR3aa: ASTPGTNYGYT
j_gene: TRBJ2-7; v_gene: TRBV6-5; CDR3aa: ASSYSTGLTYEQY
j_gene: TRBJ2-2; v_gene: TRBV5-6; CDR3aa: ASTKLIISTGELF
j_gene: TRBJ2-3; v_gene: TRBV5-1; CDR3aa: ASSLDGFSTDTQY
j_gene: TRBJ2-3; v_gene: TRBV10-3; CDR3aa: AISPGTGVPDTQY
j_gene: TRBJ1-5; v_gene: TRBV20-1; CDR3aa: SARRGGTGNQPQH
j_gene: TRBJ1-3; v_gene: TRBV30; CDR3aa: AWSDGTLVSGNTIY
j_gene: TRBJ1-1; v_gene: TRBV11-2; CDR3aa: ASSLAGEYMGAF
j_gene: TRBJ2-7; v_gene: TRBV2; CDR3aa: ASSGTDREQY